One and the same sample provided the 19 T cell receptor beta chains below, sequenced in a study of blood T cell repertoires in COVID-19 (dated by TCRdb to between 2020 and 2021). The method was the immunoSEQ multiplex PCR assay. Not all clones reach the TCRdb copy of this immuneACCESS table, which keeps in-frame sequences only. Checked studies attribute under half of the gap to unresolved V genes and leave the rest unexplained. The sample table contains almost 95,000 clones; only one count was recorded for about 80% of them. The ten biggest clones cover roughly 6.3% of the sample. Sequences were obtained from peripheral blood. The source of these receptors is a man between 60 and 75 years old with acute or convalescent COVID-19.

The chain uses TRBV10-2 and TRBJ1-1; TRBD1 matches at 7 bases. The CDR3 has 12 amino acids. Germline CDR1 and CDR2: WSHSY and SAAADI. With V trimmed by 7 bases and J by 6 bases, 5 bases remained unmatched. CDR3 DNA sequence: TGCGCCAGCATTAACAGGGGCGCTGAAGCTTTCTTT. Residues: CASINRGAEAFF.

V and J are TRBV19 and TRBJ2-3; 7 nucleotides align to TRBD2. Germline assignment: CDR1 LNHDA and CDR2 SQIVND (reference sequence). V shed 7 bases, J shed 1 base, and the junction held 14 bases outside the gene matches. The CDR3 covers 17 residues. The CDR3 reads CASTSWGGDVGTDTQYF. DNA for the CDR3: TGTGCCAGTACCTCCTGGGGAGGGGATGTTGGCACAGATACGCAGTATTTT. The full variable domain, its missing parts supplied by reference TRBV19 and TRBJ2-3, is DGGITQSPKYLFRKEGQNVTLSCEQNLNHDAMYWYRQDPGQGLRLIYYSQIVNDFQKGDIAEGYSVSREKKESFPLTVTSAQKNPTAFYLCASTSWGGDVGTDTQYFGPGTRLTVL.

The chain employs TRBV15 and TRBJ1-2, with TRBD1 matching 9 bases. The CDR3 spans 15 residues. Looked up from germline, CDR1 is LNHNV and CDR2 is YYDKDF (reference sequence). J was trimmed by 8 bases and V by 5 bases; bases with no gene match: 12. CDR3 loop: CATSGFPGTGHGYTF. CDR3 nucleotides: TGTGCCACCAGCGGATTCCCCGGGACAGGGCACGGCTACACCTTC.

In its sample, this clone was seen once. The chain combines TRBV4-2 with TRBJ2-5; the match to TRBD2 covers 7 bases. Trimming at V came to 4 bases and at J to 2 bases, leaving 22 bases not matched to a gene. Germline V gene lookup returns CDR1 LGHNA and CDR2 YNFKEQ. The CDR3 covers 20 residues. CDR3 DNA sequence: TGTGCCAGCAGCCCCCTGGGGGAGGGGTCCGGGTCCCTCACGCAAGAGACCCAGTACTTC. It yields the protein CASSPLGEGSGSLTQETQYF.

The chain links TRBV5-6 to TRBJ1-1; no firm D call. Trimming took 4 bases from V and 2 from J, leaving 3 bases between them. The CDR3 runs 11 residues. Germline CDR1 reads SGHDT; CDR2 reads YYEEEE. The CDR3 region is CASSLNTEAFF. In nucleotides, the CDR3 is TGTGCCAGCAGCCTCAACACTGAAGCTTTCTTT. Combining the CDR3 with reference TRBV5-6 and TRBJ1-1 gives the whole variable domain DAGVTQSPTHLIKTRGQQVTLRCSPKSGHDTVSWYQQALGQGPQFIFQYYEEEERQRGNFPDRFSGHQFPNYSSELNVNALLLGDSALYLCASSLNTEAFFGQGTRLTVV.

The V gene is TRBV30, the J gene TRBJ2-1; no clear D gene. With 0 bases removed from V and 6 bases from J, the gap between germline ends came to 6 bases. This CDR3 contains 12 residues. Germline CDR1 is GTSNPN and CDR2 is SVGIG (reference sequence). Here the CDR3 reads CAWSVAFNEQFF. For the CDR3, the DNA is TGTGCCTGGAGTGTAGCCTTCAATGAGCAGTTCTTC.

This chain joins TRBV15 and TRBJ1-2; a weak D match, TRBD1 (5 bases). CDR3 length: 15 residues. The V gene lost 3 bases and the J gene lost 8 bases, with 19 bases spanning the gap. CDR1 and CDR2 from the germline V gene are LNHNV and YYDKDF (reference sequence). Written as DNA, the CDR3 is TGTGCCACCAGCAGTAAATCAGGACCCGGGGGAGGCTACACCTTC. Residues: CATSSKSGPGGGYTF.

The genes are TRBV5-1 and TRBJ2-7; 8 positions agree with TRBD1. This CDR3 comprises 14 residues. Germline CDR1 and CDR2: SGHRS and YFSETQ. The V segment lost 4 bases and the J segment 3 bases; nucleotides outside the gene matches: 6. This CDR3 reads CASSTGQGVYEQYF. The CDR3 DNA is TGCGCCAGCAGCACCGGACAGGGAGTCTACGAGCAGTACTTC. Supplemented by reference TRBV5-1 and TRBJ2-7, the full variable domain reads KAGVTQTPRYLIKTRGQQVTLSCSPISGHRSVSWYQQTPGQGLQFLFEYFSETQRNKGNFPGRFSGRQFSNSRSEMNVSTLELGDSALYLCASSTGQGVYEQYFGPGTRLTVT.

The V call is TRBV27, the J call TRBJ2-7; 8 positions agree with TRBD2. The V and J ends lost 3 bases and 3 bases, in that order; junction bases with no gene match: 1. The CDR3 extends over 13 amino acids. Germline lookup yields CDR1 MNHEY and CDR2 SMNVEV (reference sequence). CDR3 in amino acids: CASSFTSGYEQYF. In DNA form, the CDR3 reads TGTGCCAGCAGTTTCACTAGCGGCTACGAGCAGTACTTC.

The chain combines TRBV7-8 with TRBJ1-5; the D gene is possibly TRBD1 (5 bases). Germline V lookup: CDR1 SGHVS, CDR2 FQNEAQ. This CDR3 has 14 amino acids. The V gene lost 5 bases and the J gene lost 9 bases, with 17 bases spanning the gap. CDR3 in DNA: TGTGCCAGCAGCCAGCAGGCTTTAAGGGGGCCCCAGCATTTT. It codes for CASSQQALRGPQHF.

The chain links TRBV21-1 to TRBJ1-1. TRBV21-1 is marked as a pseudogene. This CDR3 contains 14 residues. The CDR3 reads CASSQTGRNVEAFF. Here the CDR3 DNA reads TGTGCCAGCAGCCAAACCGGGAGGAACGTTGAAGCTTTCTTT.

This clone appeared a few times. The V call is TRBV11-2, the J call TRBJ2-5; no clear D gene. CDR3 length equals 14 residues. V was pared by 6 bases and J by 4 bases, with 15 bases between. The germline V gene has CDR1 SGHAT and CDR2 FQNNGV. CDR3 coding DNA: TGTGCCAGCAGAGCCCTGCAGCGTATAGAGACCCAGTACTTC. This sequence encodes CASRALQRIETQYF.

This clone was counted once. This chain uses TRBV21-1 with TRBJ1-3. TRBV21-1 represents a pseudogene. The CDR3 has 17 residues. The CDR3 sequence is CASSKAGREHSGNTIYF. For the CDR3, the DNA is TGTGCCAGCAGCAAAGCGGGGAGGGAACACTCTGGAAACACCATATATTTT.

The V gene is TRBV7-9, the J gene TRBJ1-2, with TRBD1 matching over 11 bases. V was pared by 5 bases and J by 9 bases, with 14 bases of the junction left unmatched. CDR3 length: 16 residues. Germline V gene lookup returns CDR1 SEHNR and CDR2 FQNEAQ (reference sequence). The CDR3 loop is CASSHTRTGGLDSYTF. Written as DNA, the CDR3 is TGTGCCAGCAGCCATACTCGGACAGGGGGCTTGGACAGCTACACCTTC.

CDR3 loop: CASSPSPGGEKLFF. The CDR3 DNA is TGTGCCAGCTCACCCTCGCCAGGGGGGGAAAAACTGTTTTTT. V and J are TRBV18 and TRBJ1-4; 7 nucleotides agree with TRBD1. Unmatched junction bases numbered 6, after V lost 3 bases and J lost 8 bases. Per germline, CDR1 KGHSH and CDR2 LQKENI. There are 14 residues in the CDR3.

This clone was seen more than once but under ten times. The chain combines TRBV27 with TRBJ2-2, with D possibly being TRBD1 (6 bases). Trimming took off 6 bases at V and 5 bases at J, with 16 bases between the two ends. The CDR3 spans 15 residues. Germline values: CDR1 MNHEY, CDR2 SMNVEV (reference sequence). DNA of the CDR3: TGTGCCAGCAGATATGCAGGGGCAGGGACCGGGGAGCTGTTTTTT. Translation gives CASRYAGAGTGELFF.

The chain links TRBV24-1 to TRBJ2-3; possible D gene TRBD2, 6 bases. V lost 3 bases and J lost 0, with 12 bases in between. CDR3 length: 16 residues. Germline lookup yields CDR1 KGHDR and CDR2 SFDVKD. In nucleotides, the CDR3 is TGTGCCACCAGTGATGGGACTGACACTAGCACAGATACGCAGTATTTT. Translated: CATSDGTDTSTDTQYF.

The DNA of the CDR3 is TGTGCCAGCAGCGTAGCTCCTAGCGGGGGGCTCGGTGAGCAGTTCTTC. It is translated as CASSVAPSGGLGEQFF. J is TRBJ2-1 and V is TRBV9; 11 nucleotides agree with TRBD2. V trimming: 0 bases; J trimming: 9 bases; junction bases outside the gene matches: 8. Germline V gives CDR1 SGDLS, CDR2 YYNGEE. The CDR3 spans 16 residues.

V gene TRBV4-1 combines with J gene TRBJ2-7; perhaps TRBD1 as D (5 bases). CDR3 size: 13 residues. Germline V gene sequence: CDR1 MGHRA, CDR2 YSYEKL. V was trimmed by 3 bases and J by 6 bases, leaving 12 bases between them. CDR3 in DNA: TGCGCCAGCAGCCATTATCAGGGCGCCGAGCAGTACTTC. Protein sequence: CASSHYQGAEQYF.